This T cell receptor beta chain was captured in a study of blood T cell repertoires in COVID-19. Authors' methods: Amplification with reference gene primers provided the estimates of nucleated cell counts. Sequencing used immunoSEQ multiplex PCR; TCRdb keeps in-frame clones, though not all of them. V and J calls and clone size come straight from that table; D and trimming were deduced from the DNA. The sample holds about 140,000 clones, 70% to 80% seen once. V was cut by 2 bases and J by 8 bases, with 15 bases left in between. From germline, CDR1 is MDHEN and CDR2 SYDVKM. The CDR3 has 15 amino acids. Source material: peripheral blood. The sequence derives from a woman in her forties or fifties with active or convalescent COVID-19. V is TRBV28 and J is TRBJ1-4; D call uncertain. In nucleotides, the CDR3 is TGTGCCAGCAGTTTAAGATCGGGGAGTGGGGAAAAACTGTTTTTT. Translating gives CASSLRSGSGEKLFF.